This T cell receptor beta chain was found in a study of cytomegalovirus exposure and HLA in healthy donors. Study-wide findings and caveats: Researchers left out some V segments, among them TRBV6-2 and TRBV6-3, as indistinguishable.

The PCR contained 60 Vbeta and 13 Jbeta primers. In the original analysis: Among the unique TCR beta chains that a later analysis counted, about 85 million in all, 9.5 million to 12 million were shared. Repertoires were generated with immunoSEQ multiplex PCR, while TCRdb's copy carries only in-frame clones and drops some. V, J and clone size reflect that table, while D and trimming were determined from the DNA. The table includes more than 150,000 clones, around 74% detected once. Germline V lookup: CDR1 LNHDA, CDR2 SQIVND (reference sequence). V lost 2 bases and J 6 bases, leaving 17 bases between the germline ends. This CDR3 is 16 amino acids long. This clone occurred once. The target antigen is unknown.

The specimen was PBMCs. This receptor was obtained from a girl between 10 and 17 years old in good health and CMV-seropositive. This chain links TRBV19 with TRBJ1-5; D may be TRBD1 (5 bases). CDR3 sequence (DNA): TGTGCCAGTAGTATAATCTCTTTGGGGCTAGTTCAGCCCCAGCATTTT. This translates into CASSIISLGLVQPQHF.